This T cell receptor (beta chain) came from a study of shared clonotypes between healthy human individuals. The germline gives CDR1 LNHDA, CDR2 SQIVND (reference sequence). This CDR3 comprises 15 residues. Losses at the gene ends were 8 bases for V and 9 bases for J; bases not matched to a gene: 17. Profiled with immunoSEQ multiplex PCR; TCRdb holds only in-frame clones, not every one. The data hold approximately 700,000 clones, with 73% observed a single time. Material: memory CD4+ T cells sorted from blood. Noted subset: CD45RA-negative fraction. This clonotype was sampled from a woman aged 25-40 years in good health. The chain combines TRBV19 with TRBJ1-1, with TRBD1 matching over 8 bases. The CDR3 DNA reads TGTGCCAGTTCTCTCGGACAGGGATCCGGTTCGCAAGCTTTCTTT. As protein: CASSLGQGSGSQAFF.